The clone carrying this TCR beta chain came up many times. One entry per CDR3 protein, called by TCRdb with MiXCR from the 5' RACE reads. The sample gives 53,000 or so distinct CDR3 sequences, 7.5% to 9.5% of which show up once; under 2.5% is in the top ten. As to time point: longitudinal time-point 3. CDR3 length equals 15 residues. Germline-derived CDR1 and CDR2 are MNHNS and SASEGT. Unmatched junction bases numbered 9, after V lost 4 bases and J lost 3 bases. This specimen belongs to a study of neurological immune-mediated disorders. Sequencing was done on a sample of PBMCs. This sequence was found in a woman aged 35 to 49 in good health. This chain links TRBV6-1 with TRBJ2-7; 7 positions agree with TRBD1. CDR3 nucleotide sequence: TGTGCCAGCAGTGTCGACCCCGGGACAGTCTACGAGCAGTACTTC. It yields the protein CASSVDPGTVYEQYF.